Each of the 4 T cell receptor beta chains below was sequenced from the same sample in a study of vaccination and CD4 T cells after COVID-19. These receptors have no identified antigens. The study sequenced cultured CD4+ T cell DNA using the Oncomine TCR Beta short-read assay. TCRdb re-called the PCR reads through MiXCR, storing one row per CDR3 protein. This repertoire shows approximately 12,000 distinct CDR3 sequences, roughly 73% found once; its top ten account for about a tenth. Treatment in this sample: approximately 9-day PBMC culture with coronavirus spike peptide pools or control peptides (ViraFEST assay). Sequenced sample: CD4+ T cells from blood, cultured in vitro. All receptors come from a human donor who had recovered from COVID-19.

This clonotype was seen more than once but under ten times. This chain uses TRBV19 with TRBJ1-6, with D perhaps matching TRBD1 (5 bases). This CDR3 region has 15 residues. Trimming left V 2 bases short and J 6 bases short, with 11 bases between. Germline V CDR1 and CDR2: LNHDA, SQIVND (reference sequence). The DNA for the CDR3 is TGTGCCAGTAGTATATCGACAGTGCGTAATTCACCCCTCCACTTT. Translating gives CASSISTVRNSPLHF.

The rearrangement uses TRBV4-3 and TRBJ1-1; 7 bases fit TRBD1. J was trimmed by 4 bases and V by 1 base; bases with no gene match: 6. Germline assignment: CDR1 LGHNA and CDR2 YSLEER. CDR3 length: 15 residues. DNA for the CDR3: TGCGCCAGCAGCCAAGCCAAAGACAGGGCCACTGAAGCTTTCTTT. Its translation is CASSQAKDRATEAFF.

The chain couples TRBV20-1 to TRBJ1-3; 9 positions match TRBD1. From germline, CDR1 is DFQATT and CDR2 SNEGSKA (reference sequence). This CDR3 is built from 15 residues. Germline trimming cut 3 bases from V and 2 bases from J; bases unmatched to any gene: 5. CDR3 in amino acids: CSASTGTGPGNTIYF. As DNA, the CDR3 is TGCAGTGCTAGCACCGGGACAGGGCCTGGAAACACCATATATTTT.

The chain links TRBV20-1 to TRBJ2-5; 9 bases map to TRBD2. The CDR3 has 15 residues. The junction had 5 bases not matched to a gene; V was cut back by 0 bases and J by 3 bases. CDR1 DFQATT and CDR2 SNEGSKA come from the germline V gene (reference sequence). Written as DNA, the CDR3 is TGCAGTGCTAGAGACCTCAGACTAGCGGAAGAGACCCAGTACTTC. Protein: CSARDLRLAEETQYF.